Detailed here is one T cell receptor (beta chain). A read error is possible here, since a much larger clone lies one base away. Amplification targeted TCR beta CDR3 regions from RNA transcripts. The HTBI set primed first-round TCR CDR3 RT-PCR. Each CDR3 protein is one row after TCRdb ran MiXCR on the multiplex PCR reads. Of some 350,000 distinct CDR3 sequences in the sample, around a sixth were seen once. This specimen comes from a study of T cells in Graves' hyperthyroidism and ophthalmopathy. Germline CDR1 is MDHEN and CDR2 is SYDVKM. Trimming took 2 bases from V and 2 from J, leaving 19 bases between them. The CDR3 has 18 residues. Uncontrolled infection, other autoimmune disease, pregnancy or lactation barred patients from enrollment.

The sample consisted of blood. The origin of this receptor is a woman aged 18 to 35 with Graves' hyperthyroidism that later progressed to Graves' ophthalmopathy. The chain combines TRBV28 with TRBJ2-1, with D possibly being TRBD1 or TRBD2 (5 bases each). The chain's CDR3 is CASSLGVAGGIPYNEQFF. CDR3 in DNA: TGTGCCAGCAGTTTAGGGGTAGCTGGGGGTATACCCTACAATGAGCAGTTCTTC.